The TCR beta chain described here comes from a study of T cell responses to AZD1222 COVID-19 vaccine (dated by TCRdb to the early 2020s). Background for the entire study: TCR sequencing covered over 230 trial participants: nearly 210 given two doses of AZD1222 and 26 given two doses of MenACWY control vaccine. Trial participants were enrolled by age into 18-55, 56-69 and 70-plus year subgroups, with roughly 160, 29 and 62 TCR-sequenced participants respectively. What the authors observed across the whole study: Participants were mostly white British and included more females than males, and it was suggested by the authors that clonal diversity may have been underestimated. Reportedly, almost half of the unique spike-specific TCRs recognized epitopes lying outside the regions that are mutated in the B.1.351 and B.1.1.7 variants. The 56-69-year group was small, and its depth increase did not reach significance, likely because of low power. The whole spike protein was spanned by vaccine-associated CD4 TCRs, and dominant responses were seen in regions 160-218 and 743-854. Because no day 14 peak-response samples were available, repertoires were characterized only after the peak T cell response. A significant rise in spike-specific TCR breadth and depth was observed after two AZD1222 doses relative to day 0 and relative to MenACWY recipients. Conclusions about previously exposed vaccinees are limited, since just 5 or 6 AZD1222 recipients were seropositive for SARS-CoV-2 at baseline.

The CDR3 regions of human TCRbeta chains were subjected to immunosequencing. In the original analysis: Repertoire TCRs were checked for matches against a reference library of SARS-CoV-2-specific TCRs that had been generated using the MIRA antigen-specificity platform. Breadth was defined as the fraction of unique TCRs that were SARS-CoV-2-associated. Depth was defined as the fraction of total T cells that were SARS-CoV-2-associated. Using the MIRA data, each spike-specific TCR was assigned both to the spike region to which the TCR was reactive and to a CD4 or CD8 class. Log10-transformed breadth and depth values were compared by one-way ANOVA with Sidak's multiple comparisons tests. Imported from immuneACCESS, the table was reduced by TCRdb to in-frame sequences with V and J called. These copies leave out some clones; in studies compared against another copy, an unresolved V gene accounts for under half, and the cause of the remainder is not known. Clone size and V and J calls were adopted from that table, with D and trimming inferred from the DNA. Counted in this sample were nearly 35,000 clones; just over 85% of them appeared once. The top ten constitute approximately 10% of the sample.

The time point label on this specimen signifies: about 28 days (+/-7) after the second vaccine dose. AZD1222 recipients with second doses at about 4 weeks or about 12 weeks were pooled, because spike-specific TCR depth and breadth did not differ between schedules. Vaccinee samples were obtained from the UK trials COV001 and COV002, which included a single-blind randomized controlled phase 2/3 trial of AZD1222 (ChAdOx1 nCoV-19) in healthy adults. Trial participant PBMC samples were collected at day 0 and day 28 after the second dose for TCRbeta chain sequencing. With respect to this clone: The specificity of this receptor is unknown. No base qualities exist here, and no much larger clone lies one base off it.

The CDR3 runs 13 amino acids, cysteine and phenylalanine included. Only CDR3 DNA remains: 39 bases, in frame from the first base. For CDR1 and CDR2, the germline V gene lists ENHRY and SYGVKD. Trimming takes 5 bases off V and 6 bases off J; junction bases not matched to a gene: 6. The V and J segments used are TRBV10-3 and TRBJ1-1; TRBD1 aligns with 7 central bases. The sample in question was peripheral blood, obtained 28 days after the second AZD1222 dose. The source is an adult who received the AZD1222 COVID-19 vaccine. The CDR3 region: CAISTGDGAEAFF. The nucleotide sequence is given as TGTGCCATCAGTACAGGGGATGGCGCTGAAGCTTTCTTT.